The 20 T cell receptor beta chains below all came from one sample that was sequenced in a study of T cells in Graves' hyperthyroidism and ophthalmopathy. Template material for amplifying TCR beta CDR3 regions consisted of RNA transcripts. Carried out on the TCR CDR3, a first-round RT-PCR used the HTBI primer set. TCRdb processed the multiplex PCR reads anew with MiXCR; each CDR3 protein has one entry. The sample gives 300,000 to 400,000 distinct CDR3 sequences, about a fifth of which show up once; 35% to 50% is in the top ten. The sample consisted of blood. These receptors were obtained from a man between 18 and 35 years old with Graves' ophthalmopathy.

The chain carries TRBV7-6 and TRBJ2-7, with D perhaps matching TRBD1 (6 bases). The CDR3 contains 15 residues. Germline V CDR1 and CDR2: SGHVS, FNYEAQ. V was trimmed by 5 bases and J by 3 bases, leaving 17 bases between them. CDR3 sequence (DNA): TGTGCCAGCAGCCTAGGGCAGGGGCCCGTCTACGAGCAGTACTTC. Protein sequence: CASSLGQGPVYEQYF. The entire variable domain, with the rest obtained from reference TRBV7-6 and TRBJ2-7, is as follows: GAGVSQSPRYKVTKRGQDVALRCDPISGHVSLYWYRQALGQGPEFLTYFNYEAQQDKSGLPNDRFSAERPEGSISTLTIQRTEQRDSAMYRCASSLGQGPVYEQYFGPGTRLTVT.

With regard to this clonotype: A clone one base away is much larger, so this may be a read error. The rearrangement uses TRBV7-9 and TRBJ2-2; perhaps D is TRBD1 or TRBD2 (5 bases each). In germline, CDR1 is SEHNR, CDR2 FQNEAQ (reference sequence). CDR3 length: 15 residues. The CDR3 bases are TGTGCCAGCAGCCTCTTGGGCCTTGGGACCGGGGAGCTGCTTTTT. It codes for CASSLLGLGTGELLF.

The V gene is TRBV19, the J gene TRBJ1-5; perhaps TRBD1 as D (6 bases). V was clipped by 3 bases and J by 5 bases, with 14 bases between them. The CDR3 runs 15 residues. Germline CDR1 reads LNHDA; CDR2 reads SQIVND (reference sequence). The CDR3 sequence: CASSMRDRIDQPQHF. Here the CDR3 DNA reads TGTGCCAGTAGTATGAGAGACAGGATAGATCAGCCCCAGCATTTT.

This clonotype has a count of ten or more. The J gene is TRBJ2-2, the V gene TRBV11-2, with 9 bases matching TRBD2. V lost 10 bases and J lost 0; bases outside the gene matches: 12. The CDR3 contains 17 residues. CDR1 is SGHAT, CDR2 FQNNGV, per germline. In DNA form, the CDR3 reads TGTGCCACCGGAGGAGGGCGGGGGGGATCGAACACCGGGGAGCTGTTTTTT. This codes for CATGGGRGGSNTGELFF.

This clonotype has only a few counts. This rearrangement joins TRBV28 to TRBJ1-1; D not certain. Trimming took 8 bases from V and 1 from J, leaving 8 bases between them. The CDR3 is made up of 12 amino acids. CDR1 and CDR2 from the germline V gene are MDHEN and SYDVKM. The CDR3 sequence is CASYMTNTEAFF. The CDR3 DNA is TGTGCCAGCTATATGACGAACACTGAAGCTTTCTTT.

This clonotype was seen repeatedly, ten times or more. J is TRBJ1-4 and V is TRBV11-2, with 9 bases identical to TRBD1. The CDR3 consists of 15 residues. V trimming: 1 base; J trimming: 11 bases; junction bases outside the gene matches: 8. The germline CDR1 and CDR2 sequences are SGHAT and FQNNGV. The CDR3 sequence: CASSLGGGQGGKLFF. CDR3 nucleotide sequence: TGTGCCAGCAGCTTAGGAGGGGGACAGGGTGGGAAACTGTTTTTT.

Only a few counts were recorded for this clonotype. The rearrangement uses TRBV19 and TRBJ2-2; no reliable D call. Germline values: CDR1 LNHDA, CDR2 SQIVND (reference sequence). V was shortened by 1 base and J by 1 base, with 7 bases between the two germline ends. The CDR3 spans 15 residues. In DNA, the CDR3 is TGTGCCAGTAGTATAGGTTGGCAGAACACCGGGGAGCTGTTTTTT. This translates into CASSIGWQNTGELFF.

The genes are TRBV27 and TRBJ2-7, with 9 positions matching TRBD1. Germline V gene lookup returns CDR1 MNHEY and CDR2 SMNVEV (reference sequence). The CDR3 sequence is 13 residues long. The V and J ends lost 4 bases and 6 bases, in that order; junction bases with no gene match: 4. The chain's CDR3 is CASSWDRAAEQYF. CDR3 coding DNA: TGTGCCAGCAGTTGGGACAGGGCAGCCGAGCAGTACTTC.

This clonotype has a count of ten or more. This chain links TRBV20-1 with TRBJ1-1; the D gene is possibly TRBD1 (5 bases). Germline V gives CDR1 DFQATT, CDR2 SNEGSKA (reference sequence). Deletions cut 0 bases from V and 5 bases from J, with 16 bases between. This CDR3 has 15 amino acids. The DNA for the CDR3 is TGCAGTGCTAGAGATGCCAGGGCGGGGTTGACTGAAGCTTTCTTT. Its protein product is CSARDARAGLTEAFF.

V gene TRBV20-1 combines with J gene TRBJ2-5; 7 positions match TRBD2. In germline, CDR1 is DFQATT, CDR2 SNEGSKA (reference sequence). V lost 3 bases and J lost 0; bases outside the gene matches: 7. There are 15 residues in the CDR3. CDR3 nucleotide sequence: TGCAGTGCTAGGAAGGAGGGAGGGTACCAAGAGACCCAGTACTTC. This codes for CSARKEGGYQETQYF.

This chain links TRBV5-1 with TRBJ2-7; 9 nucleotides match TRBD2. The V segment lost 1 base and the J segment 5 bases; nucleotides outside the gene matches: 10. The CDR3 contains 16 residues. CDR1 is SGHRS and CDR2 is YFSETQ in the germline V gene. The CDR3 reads CASSLRLAVLEDEQYF. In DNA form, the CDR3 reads TGCGCCAGCAGCTTGAGACTAGCGGTACTAGAGGACGAGCAGTACTTC.

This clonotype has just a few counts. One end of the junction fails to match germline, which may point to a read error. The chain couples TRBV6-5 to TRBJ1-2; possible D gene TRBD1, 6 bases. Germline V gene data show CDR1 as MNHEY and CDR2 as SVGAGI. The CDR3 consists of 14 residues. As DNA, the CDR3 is TGTGCCAGCAGATACTTCGACAGGAACTATGGCTACACCTTC. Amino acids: CASRYFDRNYGYTF.

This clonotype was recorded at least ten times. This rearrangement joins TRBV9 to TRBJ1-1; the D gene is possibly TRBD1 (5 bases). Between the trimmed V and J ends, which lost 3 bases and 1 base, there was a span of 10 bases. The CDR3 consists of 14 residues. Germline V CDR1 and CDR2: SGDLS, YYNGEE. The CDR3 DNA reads TGTGCCAGCAGCGGGGGGGGACGGAACACTGAAGCTTTCTTT. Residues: CASSGGGRNTEAFF.

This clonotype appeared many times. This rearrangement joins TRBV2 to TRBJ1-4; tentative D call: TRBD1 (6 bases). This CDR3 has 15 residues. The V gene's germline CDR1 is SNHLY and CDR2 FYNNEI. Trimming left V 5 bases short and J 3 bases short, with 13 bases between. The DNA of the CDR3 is TGTGCCAGCAGTAAGGACAGACATCCTAATGAAAAACTGTTTTTT. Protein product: CASSKDRHPNEKLFF.

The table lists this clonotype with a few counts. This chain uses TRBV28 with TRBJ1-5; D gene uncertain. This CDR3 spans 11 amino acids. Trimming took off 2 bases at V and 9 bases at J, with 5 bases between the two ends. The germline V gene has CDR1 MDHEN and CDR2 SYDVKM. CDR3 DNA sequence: TGTGCCAGCAGTTTAGGGCTGCCCCAGCATTTT. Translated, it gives CASSLGLPQHF.

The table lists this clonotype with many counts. The chain's CDR3 is CASSFRTGPTNEKLFF. The CDR3 nucleotides read TGCGCCAGCAGCTTCAGAACAGGACCAACTAATGAAAAACTGTTTTTT. The chain recombines TRBV5-1 with TRBJ1-4, with D possibly matching TRBD1 (5 bases). The CDR3 is 16 residues long. CDR1 SGHRS and CDR2 YFSETQ come from the germline V gene. Trimming cost V 2 bases and J 0 bases, with 11 bases left between them.

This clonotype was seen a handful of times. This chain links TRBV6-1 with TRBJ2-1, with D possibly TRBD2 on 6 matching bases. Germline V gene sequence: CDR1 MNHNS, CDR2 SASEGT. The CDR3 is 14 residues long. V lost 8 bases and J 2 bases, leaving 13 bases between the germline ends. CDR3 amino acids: CASVIGGTYNEQFF. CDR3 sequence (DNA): TGTGCCAGCGTCATTGGAGGGACCTACAATGAGCAGTTCTTC.

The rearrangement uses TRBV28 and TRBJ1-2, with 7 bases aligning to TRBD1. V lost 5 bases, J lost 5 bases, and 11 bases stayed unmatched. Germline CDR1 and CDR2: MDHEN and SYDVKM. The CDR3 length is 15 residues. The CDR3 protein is CASSPPSRGMYGYTF. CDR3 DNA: TGTGCCAGCAGTCCCCCCAGCAGGGGGATGTATGGCTACACCTTC.

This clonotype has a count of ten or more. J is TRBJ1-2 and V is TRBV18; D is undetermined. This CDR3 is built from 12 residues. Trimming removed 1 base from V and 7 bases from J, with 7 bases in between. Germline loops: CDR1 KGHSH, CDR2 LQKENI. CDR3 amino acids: CASSPQGAGYTF. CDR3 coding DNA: TGTGCCAGCTCACCACAGGGAGCTGGCTACACCTTC.

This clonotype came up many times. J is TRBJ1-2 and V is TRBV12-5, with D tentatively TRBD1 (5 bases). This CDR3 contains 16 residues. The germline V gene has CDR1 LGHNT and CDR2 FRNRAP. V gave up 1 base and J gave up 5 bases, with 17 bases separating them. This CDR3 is CASGLAPGTDLYGYTF. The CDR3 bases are TGTGCTAGTGGTTTGGCCCCCGGGACGGATTTATATGGCTACACCTTC.